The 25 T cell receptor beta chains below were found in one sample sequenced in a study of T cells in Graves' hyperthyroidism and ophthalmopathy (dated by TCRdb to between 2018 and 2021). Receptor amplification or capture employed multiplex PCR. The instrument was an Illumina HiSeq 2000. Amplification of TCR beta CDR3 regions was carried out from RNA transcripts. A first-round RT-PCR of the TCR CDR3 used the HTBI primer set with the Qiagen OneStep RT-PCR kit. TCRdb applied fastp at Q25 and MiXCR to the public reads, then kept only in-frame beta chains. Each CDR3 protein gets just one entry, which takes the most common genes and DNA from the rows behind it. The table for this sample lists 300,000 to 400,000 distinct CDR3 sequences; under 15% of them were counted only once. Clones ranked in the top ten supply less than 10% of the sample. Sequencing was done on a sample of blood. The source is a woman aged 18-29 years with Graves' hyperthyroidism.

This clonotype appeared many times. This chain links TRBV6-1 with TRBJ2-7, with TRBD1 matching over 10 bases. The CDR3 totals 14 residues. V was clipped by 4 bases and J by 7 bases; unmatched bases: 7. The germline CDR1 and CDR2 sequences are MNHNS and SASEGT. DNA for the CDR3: TGTGCCAGCAGTGCTGACAGGGGGCTGGGTGAGCAGTACTTC. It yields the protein CASSADRGLGEQYF.

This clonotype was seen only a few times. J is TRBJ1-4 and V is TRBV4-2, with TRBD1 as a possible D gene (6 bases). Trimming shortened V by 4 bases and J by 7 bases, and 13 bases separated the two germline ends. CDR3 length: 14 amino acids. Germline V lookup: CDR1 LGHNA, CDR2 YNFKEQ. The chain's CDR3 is CASSLDRISEKLFF. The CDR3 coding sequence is TGTGCCAGCAGCCTGGACAGAATTAGTGAAAAACTGTTTTTT.

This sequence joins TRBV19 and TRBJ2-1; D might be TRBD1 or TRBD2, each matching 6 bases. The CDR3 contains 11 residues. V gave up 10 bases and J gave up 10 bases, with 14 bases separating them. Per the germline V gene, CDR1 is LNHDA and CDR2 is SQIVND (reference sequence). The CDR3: CATKGGREQFF. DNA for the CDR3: TGTGCCACCAAGGGGGGCAGGGAGCAGTTCTTC.

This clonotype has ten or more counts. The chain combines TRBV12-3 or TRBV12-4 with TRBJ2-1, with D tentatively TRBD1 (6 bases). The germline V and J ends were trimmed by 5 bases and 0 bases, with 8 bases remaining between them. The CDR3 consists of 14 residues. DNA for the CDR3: TGTGCCAGCAGTGGACAGAGCTCCTACAATGAGCAGTTCTTC. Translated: CASSGQSSYNEQFF.

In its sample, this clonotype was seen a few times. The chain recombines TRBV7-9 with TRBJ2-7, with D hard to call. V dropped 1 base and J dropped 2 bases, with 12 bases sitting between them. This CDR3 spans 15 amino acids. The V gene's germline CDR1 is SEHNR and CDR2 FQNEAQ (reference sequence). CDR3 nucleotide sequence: TGTGCCAGCAGCTTAGAGGCAGCGCTCCCCTACGAGCAGTACTTC. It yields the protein CASSLEAALPYEQYF.

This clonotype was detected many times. Here the CDR3 reads CASRRFAYEQYF. The CDR3 DNA reads TGTGCCAGCAGGCGTTTTGCCTACGAGCAGTACTTC. The chain has TRBV28 and TRBJ2-7; D is ambiguous. V was pared by 6 bases and J by 2 bases, with 8 bases between. The CDR3 is 12 amino acids. Per the germline V gene, CDR1 is MDHEN and CDR2 is SYDVKM.

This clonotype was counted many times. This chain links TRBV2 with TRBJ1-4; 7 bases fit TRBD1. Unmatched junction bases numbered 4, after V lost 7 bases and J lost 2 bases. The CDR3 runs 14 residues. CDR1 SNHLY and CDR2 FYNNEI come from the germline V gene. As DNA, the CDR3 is TGTGCCAGCACTGACAGGGCTACTAATGAAAAACTGTTTTTT. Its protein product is CASTDRATNEKLFF.

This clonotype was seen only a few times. CDR3: CASSQGALSSYNSPLHF. The CDR3 DNA reads TGTGCCAGCAGCCAAGGGGCGTTGAGCTCCTATAATTCACCCCTCCACTTT. This chain connects TRBV3-1 to TRBJ1-6, with D hard to call. This CDR3 is built from 17 residues. Germline CDR1 is LGHDT and CDR2 is YNNKEL (reference sequence). V lost 1 base to trimming and J lost 0 bases, with 10 bases between them.

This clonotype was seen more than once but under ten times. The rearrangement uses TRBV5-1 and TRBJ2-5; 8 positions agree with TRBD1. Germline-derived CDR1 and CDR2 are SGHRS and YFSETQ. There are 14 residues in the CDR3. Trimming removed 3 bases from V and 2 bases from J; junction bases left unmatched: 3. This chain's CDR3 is CASSWGQAQETQYF. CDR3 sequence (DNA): TGCGCCAGCAGCTGGGGACAGGCACAAGAGACCCAGTACTTC.

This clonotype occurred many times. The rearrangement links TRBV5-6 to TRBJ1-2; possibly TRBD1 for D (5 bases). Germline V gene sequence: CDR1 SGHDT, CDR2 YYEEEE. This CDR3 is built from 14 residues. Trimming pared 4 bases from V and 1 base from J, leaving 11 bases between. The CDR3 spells CASSSYRSNYGYTF. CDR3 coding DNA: TGTGCCAGCAGCAGCTACAGGAGTAACTATGGCTACACCTTC.

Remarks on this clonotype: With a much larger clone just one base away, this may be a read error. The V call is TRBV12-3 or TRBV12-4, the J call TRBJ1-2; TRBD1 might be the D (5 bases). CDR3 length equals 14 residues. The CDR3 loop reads CANSLGEFLYGYTF. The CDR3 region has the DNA TGTGCCAACAGTTTAGGGGAATTCCTCTATGGCTACACCTTC.

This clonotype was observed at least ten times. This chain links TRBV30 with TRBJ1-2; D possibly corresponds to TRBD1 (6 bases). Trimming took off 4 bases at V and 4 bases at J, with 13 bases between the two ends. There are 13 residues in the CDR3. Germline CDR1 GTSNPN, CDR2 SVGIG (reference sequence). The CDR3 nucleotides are TGTGCCTGGACAACCCAGGGGATCTATGGCTACACCTTC. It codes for CAWTTQGIYGYTF.

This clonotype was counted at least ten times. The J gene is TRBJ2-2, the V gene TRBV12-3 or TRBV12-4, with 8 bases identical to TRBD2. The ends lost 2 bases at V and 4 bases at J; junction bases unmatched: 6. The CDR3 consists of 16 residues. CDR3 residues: CASSLSGGASTGELFF. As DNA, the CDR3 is TGTGCCAGCAGTTTATCGGGAGGGGCCAGCACCGGGGAGCTGTTTTTT.

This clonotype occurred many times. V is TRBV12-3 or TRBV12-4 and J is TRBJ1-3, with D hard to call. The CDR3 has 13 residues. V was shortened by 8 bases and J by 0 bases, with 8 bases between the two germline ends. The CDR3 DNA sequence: TGTGCCAGCGTGTATTTCTCTGGAAACACCATATATTTT. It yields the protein CASVYFSGNTIYF.

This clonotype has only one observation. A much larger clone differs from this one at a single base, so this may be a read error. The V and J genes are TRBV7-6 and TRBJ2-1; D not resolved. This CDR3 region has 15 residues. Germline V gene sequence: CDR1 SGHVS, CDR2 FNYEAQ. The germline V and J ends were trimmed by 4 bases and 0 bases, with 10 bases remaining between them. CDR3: CASSCQESSYNEQFF. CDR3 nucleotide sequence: TGTGCCAGCAGCTGCCAGGAAAGCTCCTACAATGAGCAGTTCTTC.

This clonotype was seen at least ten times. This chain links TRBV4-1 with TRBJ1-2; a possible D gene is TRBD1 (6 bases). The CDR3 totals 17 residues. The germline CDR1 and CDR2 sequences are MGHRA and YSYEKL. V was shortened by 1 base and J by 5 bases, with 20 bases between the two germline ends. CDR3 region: CASSQASAGRGGYGYTF. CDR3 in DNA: TGCGCCAGCAGCCAAGCATCAGCTGGCAGGGGCGGATATGGCTACACCTTC.

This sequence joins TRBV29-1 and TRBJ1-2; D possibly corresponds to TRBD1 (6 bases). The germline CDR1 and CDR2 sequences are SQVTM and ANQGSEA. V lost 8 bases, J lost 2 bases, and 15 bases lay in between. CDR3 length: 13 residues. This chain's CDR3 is CSCTGLGNYGYTF. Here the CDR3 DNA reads TGCAGCTGTACAGGGCTCGGCAACTATGGCTACACCTTC.

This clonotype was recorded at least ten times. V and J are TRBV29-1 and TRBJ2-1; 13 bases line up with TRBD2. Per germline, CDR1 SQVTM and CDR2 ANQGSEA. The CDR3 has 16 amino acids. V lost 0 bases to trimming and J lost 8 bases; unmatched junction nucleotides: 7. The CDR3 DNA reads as TGCAGCGTTGAAGATCGCGGACTAGCGGGAGTCTATGAGCAGTTCTTC. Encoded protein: CSVEDRGLAGVYEQFF.

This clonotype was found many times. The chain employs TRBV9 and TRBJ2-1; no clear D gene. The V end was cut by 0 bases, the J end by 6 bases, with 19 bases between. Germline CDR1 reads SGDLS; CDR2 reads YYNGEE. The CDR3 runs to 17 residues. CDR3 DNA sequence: TGTGCCAGCAGCGTAGAAATAAGTCAGGCCAATGGCAATGAGCAGTTCTTC. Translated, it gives CASSVEISQANGNEQFF.

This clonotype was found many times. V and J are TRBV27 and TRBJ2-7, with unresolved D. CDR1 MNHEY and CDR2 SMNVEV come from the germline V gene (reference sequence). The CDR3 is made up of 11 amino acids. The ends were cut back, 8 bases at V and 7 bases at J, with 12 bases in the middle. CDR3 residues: CASGGWFEQYF. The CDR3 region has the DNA TGTGCCAGCGGTGGTTGGTTTGAGCAGTACTTC.

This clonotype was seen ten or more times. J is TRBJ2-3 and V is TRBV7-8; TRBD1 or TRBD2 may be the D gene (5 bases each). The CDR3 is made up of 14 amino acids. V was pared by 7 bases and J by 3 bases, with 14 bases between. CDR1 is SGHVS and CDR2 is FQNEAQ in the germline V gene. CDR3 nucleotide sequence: TGTGCCAGCATTCCAGGGAGAATAACAGATACGCAGTATTTT. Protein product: CASIPGRITDTQYF.

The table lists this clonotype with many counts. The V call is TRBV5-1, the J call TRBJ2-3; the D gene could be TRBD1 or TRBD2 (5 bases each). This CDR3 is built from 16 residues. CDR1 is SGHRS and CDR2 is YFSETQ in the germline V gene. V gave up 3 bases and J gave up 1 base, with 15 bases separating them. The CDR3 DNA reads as TGCGCCAGCAGCTCCAAGGGATTGGGGGGCACAGATACGCAGTATTTT. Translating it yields CASSSKGLGGTDTQYF.

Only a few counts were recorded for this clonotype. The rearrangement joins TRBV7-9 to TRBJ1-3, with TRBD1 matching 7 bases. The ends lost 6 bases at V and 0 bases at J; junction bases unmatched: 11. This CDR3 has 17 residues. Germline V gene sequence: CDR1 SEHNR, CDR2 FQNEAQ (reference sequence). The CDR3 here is CASRPTTGVPSGNTIYF. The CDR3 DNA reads TGTGCCAGCAGGCCGACTACAGGGGTTCCCTCTGGAAACACCATATATTTT.

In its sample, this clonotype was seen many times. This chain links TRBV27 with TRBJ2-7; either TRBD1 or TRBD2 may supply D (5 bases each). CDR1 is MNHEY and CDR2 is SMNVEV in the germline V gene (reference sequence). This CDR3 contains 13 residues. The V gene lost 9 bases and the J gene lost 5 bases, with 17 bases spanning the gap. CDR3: CASSRDPLNEQYF. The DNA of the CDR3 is TGTGCCAGTAGCCGGGACCCACTGAACGAGCAGTACTTC.

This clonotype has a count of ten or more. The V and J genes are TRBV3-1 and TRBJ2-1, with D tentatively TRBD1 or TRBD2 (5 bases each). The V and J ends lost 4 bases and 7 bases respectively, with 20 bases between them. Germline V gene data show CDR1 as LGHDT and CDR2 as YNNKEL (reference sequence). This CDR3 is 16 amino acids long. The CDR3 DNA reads TGTGCCAGCAGCCGCAGAGGGCCAGGGCAGCGGAATGAGCAGTTCTTC. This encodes CASSRRGPGQRNEQFF.